This is a list of T cell receptor beta chains from one sample in a study of blood T cell repertoires in COVID-19. Profiling relied on immunoSEQ multiplex PCR, and the TCRdb table lists in-frame clones only, not all of them. In the table there are about 100,000 clones, less than 90% of which are singletons. The sequenced material came from peripheral blood. The receptors originated from a man of 80 years or more with acute or convalescent COVID-19. Each CDR3 is given with its conserved first and last residue. Each record gives: CDR3 DNA, CDR3 protein, J gene, clone size, D gene, V gene. The D gene is left open where the match is weak. Where a row states a size, it is once, few, many or the class of an expanded clone; other rows omit it.

TGTGCCAGCAGCAAAAAAATCCCGGGGGAAACGGGATTAGCCAAAAACATTCAGTACTTC,CASSKKIPGETGLAKNIQYF,TRBJ2-4,.,.,TRBV21-1
TGCAGTGCTAGAGGCACAGGAACGCAGTATTTT,CSARGTGTQYF,TRBJ2-3,once,.,TRBV20-1
TGTGCCAGCAGCCCCGGGGAGGCCTTCTATGATTCACCCCTCCACTTT,CASSPGEAFYDSPLHF,TRBJ1-6,.,.,TRBV3-1/TRBV3-2
TGTGCCAGCAGCTTAACGTTACAGGGGCAGCAGTACTTC,CASSLTLQGQQYF,TRBJ2-7,.,TRBD1,TRBV7-3
TGTGCCAGCAGCCAAGAGGCGTCCACTTTAAACATTCAGTACTTC,CASSQEASTLNIQYF,TRBJ2-4,.,.,TRBV16
TGTGCCAGCTCGACAGGTTCTGGAAACACCATATATTTT,CASSTGSGNTIYF,TRBJ1-3,.,.,TRBV12-3/TRBV12-4
TGTGCCAGCAGCCTACGGGGGGGAATGGCCTACGAGCAGTACTTC,CASSLRGGMAYEQYF,TRBJ2-7,.,TRBD2,TRBV11-2
TGTGCCAGCAGTTACTCATTAGCGGGAGACCAAGAGACCCAGTACTTC,CASSYSLAGDQETQYF,TRBJ2-5,.,TRBD2,TRBV6-5
TGTGCCAGCACGCAAGCTCTGAATTCACCCCTCCACTTT,CASTQALNSPLHF,TRBJ1-6,.,.,TRBV6-5
TGTGCCAGCAGTTACGGGCGCACCTACGAGCAGTACTTC,CASSYGRTYEQYF,TRBJ2-7,.,.,TRBV6-5
TGCGCCAGCAGCTTGGACCAAGCAGGGTACAATGAGCAGTTCTTC,CASSLDQAGYNEQFF,TRBJ2-1,.,.,TRBV5-1
TGTGCCACCAGCAGCGACAGGGAAGGCTACGAGCAGTACTTC,CATSSDREGYEQYF,TRBJ2-7,.,TRBD1,TRBV15
TGCGCCAGCAGCTTGGGAACTAGCGGGAAAGAGACCCAGTACTTC,CASSLGTSGKETQYF,TRBJ2-5,once,TRBD2,TRBV5-1
TGTGCCACCGGACACAGGGACACGACCGGGGAGCTGTTTTTT,CATGHRDTTGELFF,TRBJ2-2,.,.,TRBV24-1
TGTGCCAGCGGGGACAGGGGGAACGAGCAGTACTTC,CASGDRGNEQYF,TRBJ2-7,once,TRBD1,TRBV18
TGTGCCAGCAGTTTAGGGGACGGGACAGAGCAGTTCTTC,CASSLGDGTEQFF,TRBJ2-1,.,.,TRBV12-3/TRBV12-4
TGTGCCAGCAGCAAGGGGTCGACCGGGGAGCTGTTTTTT,CASSKGSTGELFF,TRBJ2-2,.,.,TRBV6-6
TGTGCCAGCAGCTTAGAACAGAGAAACACCATATATTTT,CASSLEQRNTIYF,TRBJ1-3,.,.,TRBV7-2
TGTGCCAGCCTCCTTGGCGGGAGTGGGGGCACCGGGGAGCTGTTTTTT,CASLLGGSGGTGELFF,TRBJ2-2,.,TRBD2,TRBV6-6
TGTGCCAGCAGTTCTACAGGGGAGCGGGAGCAGTACTTC,CASSSTGEREQYF,TRBJ2-7,.,TRBD1,TRBV7-2
TGTGCCAGCAGTTTAAGGGGACAGGGAGCAAAACTGTTTTTT,CASSLRGQGAKLFF,TRBJ1-4,.,TRBD1,TRBV27
TGTGCCAGCAGTTTTGGACAGGGAAGCACAGATACGCAGTATTTT,CASSFGQGSTDTQYF,TRBJ2-3,.,TRBD1,TRBV28
TGTGCCAGTAGCACAATACTACGTGATACGCAGTATTTT,CASSTILRDTQYF,TRBJ2-3,.,.,TRBV19
TGTGCCAGCAGCCAGGGGAGCGTCGAGCCCCAGCATTTT,CASSQGSVEPQHF,TRBJ1-5,once,.,TRBV7-9
TGCAGTGCTAGTGGAGGGCCAGGCGCCGGGGAGCTGTTTTTT,CSASGGPGAGELFF,TRBJ2-2,.,.,TRBV20-1
TGTGCCAGCAAACGGGGGGAGGTGACAGGGGACTCCTACGAGCAGTACTTC,CASKRGEVTGDSYEQYF,TRBJ2-7,.,.,TRBV5-8
TGTGCCAGCAGCCCGGACAGCACCGGGGAGCTGTTTTTT,CASSPDSTGELFF,TRBJ2-2,.,.,TRBV11-3
TGTGCCAGCAGCCCGGGGGACAGGGGGCTCTACGAGCAGTACTTC,CASSPGDRGLYEQYF,TRBJ2-7,.,TRBD1,TRBV11-2
TGTGCCAGCAGCTCTGGACTAGCGGCAGATACGCAGTATTTT,CASSSGLAADTQYF,TRBJ2-3,once,TRBD2,TRBV7-2
TGTGCCAGTAGTATGAGGTCGCCTCAAGGCTACACCTTC,CASSMRSPQGYTF,TRBJ1-2,few,.,TRBV19
TGTGCCAGCAGCCTTAATAGCGGGAGCACCTACGAGCAGTACTTC,CASSLNSGSTYEQYF,TRBJ2-7,.,TRBD2,TRBV11-3
TGTGCCAGCAGCCAAGCGATCGGGAGTGGAGACGAGCAGTACTTC,CASSQAIGSGDEQYF,TRBJ2-7,.,.,TRBV3-1/TRBV3-2
TGCAGCCCAAGACATTACAGGGGTCTCTCCTACGAGCAGTACTTC,CSPRHYRGLSYEQYF,TRBJ2-7,.,TRBD1,TRBV29-1
TGCAGTGCTACCGACAGGGCTGGCTACACCTTC,CSATDRAGYTF,TRBJ1-2,.,TRBD1,TRBV20-1
TGTGCCAGCAGTTCCCCAAGCGGACCCACAGATACGCAGTATTTT,CASSSPSGPTDTQYF,TRBJ2-3,once,.,TRBV28
TGTGCCAGCAGCTTAGGGGGCCAGGTGACGACGGGCTACACCTTC,CASSLGGQVTTGYTF,TRBJ1-2,.,.,TRBV7-2
TGTGCCAGCAGCGGGGACAGGGTGGGCTCTGGAAACACCATATATTTT,CASSGDRVGSGNTIYF,TRBJ1-3,.,TRBD1,TRBV7-9
TGTGCCAGCGGGCTGAGCTCCTATAATTCACCCCTCCACTTT,CASGLSSYNSPLHF,TRBJ1-6,.,.,TRBV3-1/TRBV3-2
TGTGCCAGCAGCTTAAATCCCTCGGGGGCCGGGGAGCTGTTTTTT,CASSLNPSGAGELFF,TRBJ2-2,.,.,TRBV7-3
TGTGCCAGCAGCACACAGGGGACCAATGGCTACACCTTC,CASSTQGTNGYTF,TRBJ1-2,.,TRBD1,TRBV9
TGCGCCAGCAGCTTGGTGGGGCGCTCCTACAATGAGCAGTTCTTC,CASSLVGRSYNEQFF,TRBJ2-1,.,.,TRBV5-1
TGTGCCAGCAGTTCCCCTGGGGCGCGGAGCTCCTACGAGCAGTACTTC,CASSSPGARSSYEQYF,TRBJ2-7,.,.,TRBV28
TGTGCCAGCAGCCCAGAGGGGATAGCGGGAGGTAACGAGCAGTACTTC,CASSPEGIAGGNEQYF,TRBJ2-7,.,TRBD2,TRBV9
TGTGCCTGGAGCAGGACAGGCGAAGCTTTCTTT,CAWSRTGEAFF,TRBJ1-1,.,TRBD1,TRBV30
TGTGCCAGCAGCTTGGATGGACGGGGTACAGATACGCAGTATTTT,CASSLDGRGTDTQYF,TRBJ2-3,.,.,TRBV7-3
TGTGCCAGCAGTTATGGGACAGGGGATGGCGAAAAACTGTTTTTT,CASSYGTGDGEKLFF,TRBJ1-4,.,TRBD1,TRBV6-6
TGTGCCATCAGTGAGCTCGCAGATACGCAGTATTTT,CAISELADTQYF,TRBJ2-3,once,.,TRBV10-3
TGTGCCAGTAGTATCGGAGGCGGGATTGAGGAGACCCAGTACTTC,CASSIGGGIEETQYF,TRBJ2-5,once,.,TRBV19
TGTGCCAGCAGCATAGGACAGGACGCCTACGAGCAGTACTTC,CASSIGQDAYEQYF,TRBJ2-7,once,.,TRBV21-1
TGTGCCAGCAGACTCTTGGCACAGGGGAGCGAGCAGTACTTC,CASRLLAQGSEQYF,TRBJ2-7,.,TRBD1,TRBV27
TGTGCCTGGTCACAGGGACGAGAGACCCAGTACTTC,CAWSQGRETQYF,TRBJ2-5,.,.,TRBV30
TGTGCCAGCAGCTTAGCAGGGGAGGGGACTGAAGCTTTCTTT,CASSLAGEGTEAFF,TRBJ1-1,.,.,TRBV7-3
TGTGCCAGCAGTCCGGACGGGGGATGGATCTACGAGCAGTACTTC,CASSPDGGWIYEQYF,TRBJ2-7,.,.,TRBV6-5